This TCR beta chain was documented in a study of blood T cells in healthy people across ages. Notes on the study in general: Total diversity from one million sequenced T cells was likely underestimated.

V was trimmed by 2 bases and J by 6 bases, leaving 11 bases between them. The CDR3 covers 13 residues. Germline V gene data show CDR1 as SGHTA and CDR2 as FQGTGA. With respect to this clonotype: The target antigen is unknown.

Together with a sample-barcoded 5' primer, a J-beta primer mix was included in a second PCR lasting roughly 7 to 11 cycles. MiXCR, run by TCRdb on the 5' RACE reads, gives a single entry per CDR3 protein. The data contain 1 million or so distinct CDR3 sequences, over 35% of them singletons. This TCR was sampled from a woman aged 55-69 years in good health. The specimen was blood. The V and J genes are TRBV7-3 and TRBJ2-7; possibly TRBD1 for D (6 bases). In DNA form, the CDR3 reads TGTGCCAGCAGCTTATACAGGGAGTCCGAGCAGTACTTC. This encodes CASSLYRESEQYF. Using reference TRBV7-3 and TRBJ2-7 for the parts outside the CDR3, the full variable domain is GAGVSQTPSNKVTEKGKYVELRCDPISGHTALYWYRQSLGQGPEFLIYFQGTGAADDSGLPNDRFFAVRPEGSVSTLKIQRTERGDSAVYLCASSLYRESEQYFGPGTRLTVT.